The 2 T cell receptor beta chains below were found in one sample sequenced in a study of shared clonotypes between healthy human individuals. The protocol was immunoSEQ multiplex PCR, while the TCRdb copy is restricted to in-frame clones and leaves out a portion. The repertoire holds over 2 million clones, 85% to 95% seen once, with roughly 0.13% in the top ten. The sequencing sample was made of naive CD4+ T cells sorted from blood. Subset described: CD45RA+ positively selected. These receptors were taken from a young man in good health.

The J gene is TRBJ2-3, the V gene TRBV2; TRBD1 matches 8 bases. The CDR3 has 16 residues. J was trimmed by 2 bases and V by 4 bases; bases with no gene match: 8. Germline V gives CDR1 SNHLY, CDR2 FYNNEI. As DNA, the CDR3 is TGTGCCAGCAGTGCCCCGACAGGGGCAGTCACAGATACGCAGTATTTT. It codes for CASSAPTGAVTDTQYF.

The chain recombines TRBV30 with TRBJ2-5; weak D call: TRBD2 (6 bases). The CDR3 extends over 13 amino acids. Trimming took off 5 bases at V and 4 bases at J, with 14 bases between the two ends. Germline loops: CDR1 GTSNPN, CDR2 SVGIG (reference sequence). The DNA of the CDR3 is TGTGCCTGGGATAAGACTAGGCGAGAGACCCAGTACTTC. It translates to CAWDKTRRETQYF.